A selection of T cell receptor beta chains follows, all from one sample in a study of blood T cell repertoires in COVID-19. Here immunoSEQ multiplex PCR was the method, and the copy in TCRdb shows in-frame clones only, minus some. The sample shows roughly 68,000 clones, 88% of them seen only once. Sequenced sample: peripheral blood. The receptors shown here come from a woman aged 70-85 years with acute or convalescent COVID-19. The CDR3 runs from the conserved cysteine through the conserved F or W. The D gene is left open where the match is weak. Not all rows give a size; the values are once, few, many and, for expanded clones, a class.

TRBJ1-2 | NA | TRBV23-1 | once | TGCGCCCCCGAGTCCTATGGCTACACCTTC | CAPESYGYTF
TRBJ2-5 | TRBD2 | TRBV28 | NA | TGTGCCAGCAGCCCTCCCCCTAGCGGGAGGGAGACCCAGTACTTC | CASSPPPSGRETQYF
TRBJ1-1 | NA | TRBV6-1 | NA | TGTGCCAGCAGGCTAAACACTGAAGCTTTCTTT | CASRLNTEAFF
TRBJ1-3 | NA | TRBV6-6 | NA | TGTGCCAGCAGCCCCGGGGGAAACACCATATATTTT | CASSPGGNTIYF
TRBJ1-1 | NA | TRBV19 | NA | TGTGCCAGTACCACTAGGGCGGAGGGATTGAACACTGAAGCTTTCTTT | CASTTRAEGLNTEAFF
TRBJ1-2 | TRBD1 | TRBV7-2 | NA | TGTGCCAGCAGCACCCGGACAGGGAATGGCTACACCTTC | CASSTRTGNGYTF
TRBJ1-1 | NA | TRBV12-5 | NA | TGTGCTAGTGGCCTTAGGGGTAGGGATCTGGAGGCTTTCTTT | CASGLRGRDLEAFF
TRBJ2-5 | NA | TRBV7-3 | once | TGTGCCAGCAGCCCAGGGGGACTGCCACAAGAGACCCAGTACTTC | CASSPGGLPQETQYF
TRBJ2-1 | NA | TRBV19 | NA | TGTGCCAGTAGTATAGAGATGCGGCATGAGCAGTTCTTC | CASSIEMRHEQFF
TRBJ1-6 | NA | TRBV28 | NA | TGTGCCAGCAGTTTACACGGGCGGGTCACCTATAATTCACCCCTCCACTTT | CASSLHGRVTYNSPLHF
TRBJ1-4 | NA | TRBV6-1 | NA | TGTGCCAGCAGTGAAACAGTCGTTAATGAAAAACTGTTTTTT | CASSETVVNEKLFF
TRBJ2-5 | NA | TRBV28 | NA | TGTGCCAGCAGTTTTCGAGAGACCCAGTACTTC | CASSFRETQYF
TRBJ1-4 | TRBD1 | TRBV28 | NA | TGTGCCAGCAGGGCCGGGACAGGGCCTGAAAAACTGTTTTTT | CASRAGTGPEKLFF
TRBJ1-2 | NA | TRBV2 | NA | TGTGCCAGCAGTGAAACTCGTCTCCCGCGATATGGCTACACCTTC | CASSETRLPRYGYTF
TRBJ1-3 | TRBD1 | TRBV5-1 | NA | TGCGCCAGCAGCTATTGGGACAGCAGCCCCGGAAACACCATATATTTT | CASSYWDSSPGNTIYF
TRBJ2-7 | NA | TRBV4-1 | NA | TGCGCCAGCAGCCTGGTGGGAGGAAGGAACGAGCAGTACTTC | CASSLVGGRNEQYF
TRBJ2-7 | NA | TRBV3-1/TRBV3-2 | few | TGTGCCAGCAGCCAATCGAGGCCTCCCCCCTACGAGCAGTACTTC | CASSQSRPPPYEQYF
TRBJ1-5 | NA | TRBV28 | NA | TGTGCCAGCAGTTTATTTACCTTTACAGGACGTGCCAATCAGCCCCAGCATTTT | CASSLFTFTGRANQPQHF
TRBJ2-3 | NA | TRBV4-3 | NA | TGCGCCAGCAGCCAAATAGCGGCAGATACGCAGTATTTT | CASSQIAADTQYF
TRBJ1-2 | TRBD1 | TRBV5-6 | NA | TGTGCCAGCAGCTTGACAGGGGGCACGTTCTATGGCTACACCTTC | CASSLTGGTFYGYTF
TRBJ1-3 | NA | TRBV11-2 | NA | TGTGCCAGCAGCTCCCGGGGTGGCTCTGGAAACACCATATATTTT | CASSSRGGSGNTIYF
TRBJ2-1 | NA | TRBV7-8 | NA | TGTGCCAGCAGCTTTCTTGCAGGGAATGAGCAGTTCTTC | CASSFLAGNEQFF
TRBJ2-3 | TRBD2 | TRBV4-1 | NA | TGCGCCAGCAGCCAAGAACTAGCGGGAGGCACAGATACGCAGTATTTT | CASSQELAGGTDTQYF
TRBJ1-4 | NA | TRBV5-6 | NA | TGTGCCAGCAGCTTGAAGAACAGGTGGGATGAAAAACTGTTTTTT | CASSLKNRWDEKLFF
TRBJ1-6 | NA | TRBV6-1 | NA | TGTGCCAGCAGTGCATGGTCGGCAGGCAACAATTCACCCCTCCACTTT | CASSAWSAGNNSPLHF
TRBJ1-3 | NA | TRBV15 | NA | TGTGCCACCAGCAAGGACAGCTCTGGAAACACCATATATTTT | CATSKDSSGNTIYF
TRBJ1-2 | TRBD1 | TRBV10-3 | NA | TGTGCCATCAGTGACCCTGGACAGGGGCTCTATGGCTACACCTTC | CAISDPGQGLYGYTF
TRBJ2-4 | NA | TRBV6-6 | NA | TGTGCCAGCACCTCAACTCCCAACAAAAACATTCAGTACTTC | CASTSTPNKNIQYF
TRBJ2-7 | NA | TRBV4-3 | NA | TGCGCCAGCAGCCAAGATTTTCCGGGGGCCTACGAGCAGTACTTC | CASSQDFPGAYEQYF
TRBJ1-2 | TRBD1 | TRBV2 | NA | TGTGCCAGCACGCGGGACAGAGCAACTGTCTATGGCTACACCTTC | CASTRDRATVYGYTF
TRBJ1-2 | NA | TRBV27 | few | TGTGCCAGCAGTTTTCGGGGAACGGAAACAGGGAGCCTCCGAAACTATGGCTACACCTTC | CASSFRGTETGSLRNYGYTF
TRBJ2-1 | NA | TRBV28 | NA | TGTGCCACGATGAGGTCCTACAATGAGCAGTTCTTC | CATMRSYNEQFF
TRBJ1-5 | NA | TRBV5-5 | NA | TGTGCCAGCAGCTCCACAGGTAGCAATCAGCCCCAGCATTTT | CASSSTGSNQPQHF
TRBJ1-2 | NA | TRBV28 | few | TGTGCCAGCAGTCCCCGGGGGTCTATGGGGGCTAACTATGGCTACACCTTC | CASSPRGSMGANYGYTF
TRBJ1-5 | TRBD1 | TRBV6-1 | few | TGTGCCAGCAGTGAAGCAGGGGGCGATCAGCCCCAGCATTTT | CASSEAGGDQPQHF
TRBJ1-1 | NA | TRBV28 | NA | TGTGCCAGCAGTTTCCCCAACGAGGGTTTCACTGAAGCTTTCTTT | CASSFPNEGFTEAFF
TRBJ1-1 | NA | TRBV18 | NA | TGTGCCAGCTCAGCCGAGGAGGGAAGGACTGAAGCTTTCTTT | CASSAEEGRTEAFF
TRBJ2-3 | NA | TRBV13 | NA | TGTGCCAGCAGCTTAAGGGGACACGCCGATACGCAGTATTTT | CASSLRGHADTQYF
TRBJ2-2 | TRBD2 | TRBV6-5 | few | TGTGCCAGCAGGGGACTAGCGGGATTGACCGGGGAGCTGTTTTTT | CASRGLAGLTGELFF
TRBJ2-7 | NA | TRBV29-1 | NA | TGCAGCGTTGGGACAACTCAGGGCTACGAGCAGTACTTC | CSVGTTQGYEQYF
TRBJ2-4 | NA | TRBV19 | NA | TGTGCCAGTAGTAAACAAACCGGCGGCCTGAAAAACATTCAGTACTTC | CASSKQTGGLKNIQYF
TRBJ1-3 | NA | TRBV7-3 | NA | TGTGCCAGCAGCTTAACAGGGGCCTCTGGAAACACCATATATTTT | CASSLTGASGNTIYF
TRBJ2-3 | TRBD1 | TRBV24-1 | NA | TGTGCCACCAGTGATTTGGGACAGGGGTTCGGAACAGATACGCAGTATTTT | CATSDLGQGFGTDTQYF
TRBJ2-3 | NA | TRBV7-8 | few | TGTGCCAGCAGCTTAGTCGATAGCAACCTTCCGCAGTATTTT | CASSLVDSNLPQYF
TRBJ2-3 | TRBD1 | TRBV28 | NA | TGTGCCAGCAGTCCCCCGGACAGGGACACAGATACGCAGTATTTT | CASSPPDRDTDTQYF
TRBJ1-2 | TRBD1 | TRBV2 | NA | TGTGCCATCACCGGGACAGACTATGGCTACACCTTC | CAITGTDYGYTF
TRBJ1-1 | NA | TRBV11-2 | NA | TGTGCCAGCAGCTTAGTTGGCAGGGTGACTGAAGCTTTCTTT | CASSLVGRVTEAFF
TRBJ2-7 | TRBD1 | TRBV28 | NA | TGTGCCAGCAGTATAGGGACAGGGAACTACGAGCAGTACTTC | CASSIGTGNYEQYF
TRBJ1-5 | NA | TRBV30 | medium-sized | TGTGCCTGGAGTGTACCCCTCCAGGGAAGGGTCACTCAGCCCCAGCATTTT | CAWSVPLQGRVTQPQHF
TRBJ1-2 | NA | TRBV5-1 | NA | TGCGCCAGCAGCTGGACCAGGGGATCTGGCTACACCTTC | CASSWTRGSGYTF